A selection of T cell receptor beta chains follows, all from one sample in a study of T cells after yellow fever vaccination. TCRdb ran MiXCR on the 5' RACE reads and lists one entry per CDR3 protein. The data show almost 70,000 distinct CDR3 sequences, approximately 5.9% seen once. The sample consisted of CD4+ T cells sorted from PBMCs, taken about 2 weeks after the first yellow fever vaccination. These receptors were obtained from a man aged 18 to 30 who received the YFV17D yellow fever vaccine. Each CDR3 is given with its conserved first and last residue. D genes are given only for firm matches. The size field is filled for only some rows; it gives once, few, many or a size class.

TRBV29-1,TRBD2,many,TRBJ2-3,TGCAGCGTCGCCGGGGGGTCCGATACGCAGTATTTT,CSVAGGSDTQYF
TRBV24-1,.,many,TRBJ1-5,TGTGCCACCAGTGATCCGGGACGGCCCCAGCATTTT,CATSDPGRPQHF
TRBV5-1,.,.,TRBJ2-3,TGCGCCAGCAGCTTCAGCATCCCATCCACAGATACGCAGTATTTT,CASSFSIPSTDTQYF
TRBV20-1,.,.,TRBJ2-6,TGCAGTGCTATTCGGGGGGCCATCTCTGGGGCCAACGTCCTGACTTTC,CSAIRGAISGANVLTF
TRBV14,.,many,TRBJ1-2,TGTGCCAGCAGCCCGAACGTTAACTATGGCTACACCTTC,CASSPNVNYGYTF
TRBV6-5,TRBD1,many,TRBJ1-5,TGTGCCAGCAGACGGACAGGGAATAACAATCAGCCCCAGCATTTT,CASRRTGNNNQPQHF
TRBV20-1,.,many,TRBJ1-5,TGCAGTGCGAGAACCGGGACAAGCAATCAGCCCCAGCATTTT,CSARTGTSNQPQHF
TRBV27,.,many,TRBJ1-6,TGTGCCAGCAGTCCTGGGGGGGGCTGGAATTCACCCCTCCACTTT,CASSPGGGWNSPLHF
TRBV5-4,TRBD1,many,TRBJ1-1,TGTGCCAGCACACGACAGGGGGCGCGTAATGAAGCTTTCTTT,CASTRQGARNEAFF
TRBV5-1,.,few,TRBJ2-3,TGCGCCAGCAGCTTGGGAGCAGGGGTGTCTACAGATACGCAGTATTTT,CASSLGAGVSTDTQYF
TRBV5-1,.,.,TRBJ2-1,TGCGCCAGCAGCGTAGTAGGGGGTTTTGAGCAGTTCTTC,CASSVVGGFEQFF
TRBV3-1,.,many,TRBJ1-6,TGTGCCAGCAGCCAAGATCATGGCATCCAGGGGAAGTCACCCCTCCACTTT,CASSQDHGIQGKSPLHF
TRBV6-1,.,many,TRBJ2-1,TGTGCCAGCAGTGACCCCGGCTCATACAATGAGCAGTTCTTC,CASSDPGSYNEQFF
TRBV7-2,.,many,TRBJ2-5,TGTGCCAGCAGCCTGACTCAGGCTCAAGAGACCCAGTACTTC,CASSLTQAQETQYF
TRBV5-6,TRBD2,.,TRBJ2-5,TGTGCCAGGAGGCGGGGGGTCCTACGGGAGACCCAGTACTTC,CARRRGVLRETQYF
TRBV7-7,.,many,TRBJ2-6,TGTGCCAGCAGCTTAGTTGCGGCAGGGGTCTCTGGGGCCAACGTCCTGACTTTC,CASSLVAAGVSGANVLTF
TRBV9,TRBD1,many,TRBJ2-3,TGTGCCAGCAGCGTAGGGACAGGGGCAACAGATACGCAGTATTTT,CASSVGTGATDTQYF
TRBV5-1,.,many,TRBJ1-1,TGCGCCAGCAGCTTGGCTCCAGGGAGTGAAGCTTTCTTT,CASSLAPGSEAFF
TRBV19,.,many,TRBJ1-1,TGTGCCAGTAGTATGCGAGTTGGGGACACTGAAGCTTTCTTT,CASSMRVGDTEAFF
TRBV7-2,.,many,TRBJ1-5,TGTGCCAGCAGCCCGCAGGAGAATCAGCCCCAGCATTTT,CASSPQENQPQHF
TRBV5-1,TRBD2,many,TRBJ2-3,TGCGCCAGCAGCTTGGATAGCGGGGCCTACACAGATACGCAGTATTTT,CASSLDSGAYTDTQYF
TRBV4-2,.,many,TRBJ2-6,TGTGCCAGCAGCCGCTCTGGGGCCAACGTCCTGACTTTC,CASSRSGANVLTF
TRBV5-1,.,many,TRBJ1-2,TGCGCCAGCAGCTTCGGAGGGAGTACGGGCTACACCTTC,CASSFGGSTGYTF
TRBV6-5,.,many,TRBJ1-2,TGTGCCAGCAGTTACTCACAACAGTTCTCGTATGGCTACACCTTC,CASSYSQQFSYGYTF
TRBV5-5,TRBD2,many,TRBJ2-2,TGTGCCAGCAGCTTGGCCTTCGGGGGGATCGCCGGGGAGCTGTTTTTT,CASSLAFGGIAGELFF
TRBV5-6,.,many,TRBJ1-2,TGTGCCAGCAGCTTGCCCAGCCCAGCAAATGGCTACACCTTC,CASSLPSPANGYTF
TRBV5-1,.,many,TRBJ2-1,TGCGCCAGCAGCTTGGGACTAGAATACGAGCAGTTCTTC,CASSLGLEYEQFF
TRBV5-6,.,many,TRBJ1-2,TGTGCCAGCAGCGTGGACTATGGCTACACCTTC,CASSVDYGYTF
TRBV5-4,.,.,TRBJ1-6,TGTGCCAGCAGCACCGTCGACAGCCGGACCCTCCACTTT,CASSTVDSRTLHF
TRBV18,.,many,TRBJ2-5,TGTGCCAGCTCACGCGACATCCAAGAGACCCAGTACTTC,CASSRDIQETQYF
TRBV10-3,TRBD1,many,TRBJ2-5,TGTGCCATCAGTCGGGACAGGGGTCAAGAGACCCAGTACTTC,CAISRDRGQETQYF
TRBV12-3/TRBV12-4,TRBD2,many,TRBJ2-3,TGTGCCAGCAGACCCCGTTGGGCGGGAGACACAGATACGCAGTATTTT,CASRPRWAGDTDTQYF
TRBV2,TRBD1,many,TRBJ1-5,TGTGCCAGCAGTGAAAACAGGGGGGAACAGCCCCAGCATTTT,CASSENRGEQPQHF
TRBV7-2,.,many,TRBJ1-1,TGTGCCAGCAGCGCCCTCAGGAACACTGAAGCTTTCTTT,CASSALRNTEAFF
TRBV5-1,.,many,TRBJ2-1,TGCGCCAGCAGCTTGGAGGGGCGCAGGGATAATGAGCAGTTCTTC,CASSLEGRRDNEQFF
TRBV5-1,.,many,TRBJ1-1,TGTGCCAGCAGTTTAGTGGGAGGGAACACTGAAGCTTTCTTT,CASSLVGGNTEAFF
TRBV15,TRBD2,many,TRBJ2-1,TGTGCCACCAGCAGAATGGTGACTAGCGGGGGAAACAATGAGCAGTTCTTC,CATSRMVTSGGNNEQFF
TRBV18,TRBD1,many,TRBJ2-1,TGTGCCAGCTCACCTCCCGGGACAGGGGATATCAATGAGCAGTTCTTC,CASSPPGTGDINEQFF
TRBV5-1,TRBD1,many,TRBJ1-1,TGCGCCAGCAGCTCGGACAGGGGGAACACTGAAGCTTTCTTT,CASSSDRGNTEAFF
TRBV4-2,.,many,TRBJ1-5,TGTGCCAGCAGCCAAGATGGACAGAACAATCAGCCCCAGCATTTT,CASSQDGQNNQPQHF
TRBV7-8,.,many,TRBJ1-2,TGTGCCAGCAGCCCGTGGGGCAGGGACTATGGCTACACCTTC,CASSPWGRDYGYTF
TRBV7-6,TRBD2,many,TRBJ2-6,TGTGCCAGCAGCTTAGCGCTTCGGGAGGGGCCCTCTGGGGCCAACGTCCTGACTTTC,CASSLALREGPSGANVLTF
TRBV7-2,TRBD2,many,TRBJ2-7,TGTGCCAGCAGCCCATATAGCGGGGGCCCCTACGAGCAGTACTTC,CASSPYSGGPYEQYF
TRBV20-1,TRBD1,many,TRBJ2-1,TGCAGTGCTAGAGCCGTAAACAGGGGTTCCTATGAGCAGTTCTTC,CSARAVNRGSYEQFF
TRBV23-1,.,many,TRBJ1-4,TGCGCCAGCAGTCCTCCGGGACACCGCTCCCCAACTAATGAAAAACTGTTTTTT,CASSPPGHRSPTNEKLFF